Presented here are 25 T cell receptor beta chains from one specimen sequenced in a study of cytomegalovirus exposure and HLA in healthy donors. Primers included in the PCR were 60 Vbeta and 13 Jbeta primers. The repertoire was sequenced with immunoSEQ multiplex PCR; TCRdb's copy has only in-frame clones and lacks some. The sample holds approximately 150,000 clones, more than 75% seen once. Sequencing used PBMCs. These receptors came from a man aged 30 to 45 in good health and CMV-seropositive.

The genes are TRBV6-1 and TRBJ2-7; D gene uncertain. Germline V gene sequence: CDR1 MNHNS, CDR2 SASEGT. V lost 3 bases and J 0 bases, leaving 6 bases between the germline ends. This CDR3 spans 13 amino acids. The CDR3 DNA is TGTGCCAGCAGTGAGGCTAGCTCCTACGAGCAGTACGTC. Translated: CASSEASSYEQYV.

In this sample, this clone turned up a few times. The chain has TRBV6-5 and TRBJ1-2, with D possibly being TRBD1 (5 bases). The ends were cut back, 8 bases at V and 6 bases at J, with 10 bases in the middle. Germline CDR1 is MNHEY and CDR2 is SVGAGI. The CDR3 runs to 11 residues. Here the CDR3 DNA reads TGTGCCAGCTACTGGGGGGATGGCTACACCTTC. Amino acid sequence: CASYWGDGYTF.

The chain couples TRBV5-1 to TRBJ2-3; TRBD2 agrees at 9 bases. CDR1 and CDR2 (germline): SGHRS, YFSETQ. This CDR3 is 16 amino acids long. With 1 base clipped from V and 3 bases from J, the junction kept 6 bases outside the gene matches. CDR3 amino acids: CASSLSIAGETDTQYF. Written as DNA, the CDR3 is TGCGCCAGCAGCTTGAGTATAGCGGGAGAGACAGATACGCAGTATTTT.

A remark on this clone: One junction end disagrees with the germline gene, perhaps due to a read error. The chain links TRBV7-7 to TRBJ2-3; TRBD2 might be the D (7 bases). Germline assignment: CDR1 SSHAT and CDR2 FNYEAQ (reference sequence). The length of the CDR3 is 14 residues. DNA for the CDR3: TGTGCTAGCAGCTTAGGGGGGGGCGGAAATACGCAGTATTTT. It codes for CASSLGGGGNTQYF.

The rearrangement uses TRBV2 and TRBJ2-7; weak D call: TRBD2 (6 bases). Germline CDR1 SNHLY, CDR2 FYNNEI. This CDR3 region has 19 residues. V was pared by 3 bases and J by 0 bases, with 24 bases between. The CDR3 spells CASSDPGYLSGRSSYEQYF. The CDR3 DNA reads as TGTGCCAGCAGTGACCCGGGCTACCTCAGCGGGCGCAGCTCCTACGAGCAGTACTTC.

A few counts support this clone. The chain carries TRBV7-9 and TRBJ2-1; D possibly corresponds to TRBD1 (6 bases). V shed 4 bases and J shed 7 bases, with 14 bases lying between them. CDR3 length: 14 amino acids. CDR1 is SEHNR and CDR2 is FQNEAQ in the germline V gene (reference sequence). CDR3 in amino acids: CASSSATGINEQFF. The CDR3 region has the DNA TGTGCCAGCAGCTCCGCAACAGGGATAAATGAGCAGTTCTTC.

The chain carries TRBV11-1 and TRBJ2-5, with 8 positions matching TRBD1. The CDR3 extends over 14 amino acids. V trimming: 3 bases; J trimming: 5 bases; junction bases outside the gene matches: 5. The germline V gene has CDR1 SGHAT and CDR2 FQDESV (reference sequence). This CDR3 is CASSFPGGLETQYF. Written as DNA, the CDR3 is TGTGCCAGCAGCTTTCCAGGGGGCTTGGAGACCCAGTACTTC.

This clone was recorded a few times. The gene calls are TRBV16 and TRBJ2-7; 7 nucleotides align to TRBD2. V trimming: 4 bases; J trimming: 3 bases; junction bases outside the gene matches: 6. Germline CDR1 and CDR2: KGHSY and FQNENV. This CDR3 region has 14 residues. The CDR3 loop reads CASSPTGGFYEQYF. For the CDR3, the DNA is TGTGCCAGCAGCCCCACCGGGGGGTTCTACGAGCAGTACTTC.

This clone was observed at least ten times. This chain uses TRBV6-5 with TRBJ2-1; 8 bases align to TRBD2. Germline lookup yields CDR1 MNHEY and CDR2 SVGAGI. J gave up 7 bases and V 2 bases, and 10 bases lay outside the gene matches. CDR3 length equals 16 residues. The CDR3 bases are TGTGCCAGCAGTTACCAGGGACTAGACCTACCGAATGAGCAGTTCTTC. Translated, it gives CASSYQGLDLPNEQFF.

The V call is TRBV5-6, the J call TRBJ2-6, with 7 bases identical to TRBD2. CDR1 SGHDT and CDR2 YYEEEE come from the germline V gene. The CDR3 extends over 17 amino acids. With V trimmed by 4 bases and J by 2 bases, 9 bases remained unmatched. The CDR3: CASSRGDRKPGANVLTF. CDR3 nucleotides: TGTGCCAGCAGCCGGGGGGACCGCAAGCCTGGGGCCAACGTCCTGACTTTC.

This rearrangement joins TRBV5-1 to TRBJ2-5; weak D call: TRBD1 (6 bases). This CDR3 region has 16 residues. V lost 1 base and J 2 bases, leaving 15 bases between the germline ends. Looked up from germline, CDR1 is SGHRS and CDR2 is YFSETQ. CDR3 sequence reads: CASSLTAGVHQETQYF. CDR3 sequence (DNA): TGCGCCAGCAGCTTGACCGCAGGGGTTCATCAAGAGACCCAGTACTTC.

The V call is TRBV2, the J call TRBJ2-7; a weak D match, TRBD1 (6 bases). Germline V gene lookup returns CDR1 SNHLY and CDR2 FYNNEI. The CDR3 runs to 14 residues. The V gene lost 7 bases and the J gene lost 2 bases, with 15 bases spanning the gap. The CDR3 here is CASTEQGLTYEQYV. The CDR3 bases are TGTGCCAGCACAGAACAGGGATTGACCTACGAGCAGTACGTC.

The V and J genes are TRBV27 and TRBJ2-1; perhaps TRBD2 as D (6 bases). This CDR3 contains 13 residues. Germline V lookup: CDR1 MNHEY, CDR2 SMNVEV (reference sequence). V shed 3 bases and J shed 8 bases, with 11 bases lying between them. The CDR3 reads CASSFTGLHEQFF. CDR3 nucleotides: TGTGCCAGCAGTTTTACCGGACTACATGAGCAGTTCTTC.

DNA for the CDR3: TGTGCCTGGGACGGGGGAGTTCAAGAGACCCAGTACTTC. The encoded protein is CAWDGGVQETQYF. The chain joins TRBV30 to TRBJ2-5, with D possibly being TRBD2 (6 bases). Trimming shortened V by 5 bases and J by 2 bases, and 12 bases separated the two germline ends. The CDR3 has 13 amino acids. Per the germline V gene, CDR1 is GTSNPN and CDR2 is SVGIG (reference sequence).

The V gene is TRBV18, the J gene TRBJ2-1; 7 bases are shared with TRBD1. The CDR3 is 15 residues long. With V trimmed by 3 bases and J by 6 bases, 8 bases remained unmatched. Per the germline V gene, CDR1 is KGHSH and CDR2 is LQKENI. The CDR3 here is CASSPRQGIFNEQFF. The CDR3 DNA is TGTGCCAGCTCACCTCGACAGGGAATTTTCAATGAGCAGTTCTTC.

The chain links TRBV7-9 to TRBJ2-7; D ambiguous. The germline CDR1 and CDR2 sequences are SEHNR and FQNEAQ (reference sequence). The CDR3 consists of 12 residues. V lost 5 bases to trimming and J lost 0 bases, with 5 bases between them. Written as DNA, the CDR3 is TGTGCCAGCAGCCCCCACTCCTACGAGCAGTACTTC. As protein: CASSPHSYEQYF. Filled out from reference TRBV7-9 and TRBJ2-7, the complete variable domain reads DTGVSQNPRHKITKRGQNVTFRCDPISEHNRLYWYRQTLGQGPEFLTYFQNEAQLEKSRLLSDRFSAERPKGSFSTLEIQRTEQGDSAMYLCASSPHSYEQYFGPGTRLTVT.

The CDR3 spells CASSPSGGRVVANEQFF. CDR3 nucleotide sequence: TGTGCCAGCAGCCCCTCTGGAGGGCGGGTGGTCGCTAATGAGCAGTTCTTC. The gene calls are TRBV7-8 and TRBJ2-1; D perhaps matches TRBD2 (6 bases). Germline CDR1 is SGHVS and CDR2 is FQNEAQ. The CDR3 totals 17 residues. The V end lost 5 bases, the J end lost 7 bases, and 24 bases lay between the germline ends.

This chain links TRBV12-2 with TRBJ2-7; the D call TRBD1 from the table was never checked on the DNA. TRBV12-2 is designated a pseudogene. CDR3 size: 17 residues. The CDR3 spells CASRFLDSGTGSYEQYF. The CDR3 DNA reads as TGTGCAAGTCGCTTCCTAGACTCCGGGACAGGGTCCTACGAGCAGTACTTC.

The table lists this clone with a few counts. The V and J genes are TRBV6-4 and TRBJ1-1; D may be TRBD1 (6 bases). The CDR3 covers 14 residues. With 6 bases removed from V and 4 bases from J, the gap between germline ends came to 15 bases. Germline V gives CDR1 MRHNA, CDR2 SNTAGT. CDR3 loop: CASSYSGQSTEAFF. CDR3 DNA: TGTGCCAGCAGCTACTCCGGACAGTCCACTGAAGCTTTCTTT.

The chain couples TRBV25-1 to TRBJ1-2; D might be TRBD1 (5 bases). Deletions cut 0 bases from V and 6 bases from J, with 23 bases between. The CDR3 length is 18 residues. CDR1 and CDR2 (germline): MGHDK, SYGVNS. DNA of the CDR3: TGTGCCAGCAGTGAATATACCGGACACACTCCTGGGCAGGATGGCTACACCTTC. Translated, it gives CASSEYTGHTPGQDGYTF.

This clone has just a few counts. V usage is TRBV19 and J usage is TRBJ1-1; a possible D gene is TRBD1 (5 bases). The CDR3 has 12 amino acids. V was pared by 9 bases and J by 5 bases, with 13 bases between. Germline CDR1 is LNHDA and CDR2 is SQIVND (reference sequence). The CDR3 bases are TGTGCCAGCGCGAACGGGGGGACTGAAGCTTTCTTT. This codes for CASANGGTEAFF.

V gene TRBV28 combines with J gene TRBJ1-1; 7 bases are a match to TRBD1. Germline V lookup: CDR1 MDHEN, CDR2 SYDVKM. The ends lost 8 bases at V and 5 bases at J; junction bases unmatched: 5. This CDR3 region has 12 residues. The CDR3 DNA reads as TGTGCCAGCCAGGGGGGTCTTACTGAAGCTTTCTTT. This encodes CASQGGLTEAFF.

V gene TRBV19 combines with J gene TRBJ1-1; 9 nucleotides line up with TRBD1. Trimming cost V 6 bases and J 7 bases; bases outside gene matches: 6. Per the germline V gene, CDR1 is LNHDA and CDR2 is SQIVND (reference sequence). The CDR3 covers 13 residues. The chain's CDR3 is CASRADRGVEAFF. CDR3 nucleotides: TGTGCCAGTAGAGCGGACAGGGGCGTTGAAGCTTTCTTT.

The chain is built from TRBV6-5 and TRBJ2-7; TRBD1 matches 8 bases. The CDR3 runs 12 residues. CDR1 MNHEY and CDR2 SVGAGI come from the germline V gene. The ends lost 6 bases at V and 6 bases at J; junction bases unmatched: 4. CDR3 bases: TGTGCCAGCAGCCTGGACAGGGTCGAGCAGTACTTC. Translation gives CASSLDRVEQYF.

The chain links TRBV5-1 to TRBJ1-2; 8 nucleotides agree with TRBD1. This CDR3 has 15 amino acids. The germline gives CDR1 SGHRS, CDR2 YFSETQ. J was trimmed by 2 bases and V by 0 bases; bases with no gene match: 3. CDR3: CASSLVAGGNYGYTF. DNA of the CDR3: TGCGCCAGCAGCTTGGTGGCAGGGGGCAACTATGGCTACACCTTC.